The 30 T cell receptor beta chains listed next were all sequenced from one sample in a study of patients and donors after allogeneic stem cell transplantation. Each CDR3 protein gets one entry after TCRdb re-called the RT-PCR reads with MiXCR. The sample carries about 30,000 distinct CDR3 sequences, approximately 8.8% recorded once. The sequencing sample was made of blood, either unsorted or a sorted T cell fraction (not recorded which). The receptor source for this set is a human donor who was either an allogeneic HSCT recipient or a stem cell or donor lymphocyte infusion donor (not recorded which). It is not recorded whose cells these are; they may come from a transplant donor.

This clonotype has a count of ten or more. This CDR3 reads CASSLGRVYTGELFF. The CDR3, as DNA: TGCGCCAGCAGCTTGGGGCGTGTATACACCGGGGAGCTGTTTTTT. The chain combines TRBV5-1 with TRBJ2-2; no reliable D call. Trimming stripped 0 bases from V and 3 bases from J, with 9 bases between. Germline V gene lookup returns CDR1 SGHRS and CDR2 YFSETQ. This CDR3 has 15 amino acids. Full variable domain (rest looked up from reference TRBV5-1 and TRBJ2-2): KAGVTQTPRYLIKTRGQQVTLSCSPISGHRSVSWYQQTPGQGLQFLFEYFSETQRNKGNFPGRFSGRQFSNSRSEMNVSTLELGDSALYLCASSLGRVYTGELFFGEGSRLTVL.

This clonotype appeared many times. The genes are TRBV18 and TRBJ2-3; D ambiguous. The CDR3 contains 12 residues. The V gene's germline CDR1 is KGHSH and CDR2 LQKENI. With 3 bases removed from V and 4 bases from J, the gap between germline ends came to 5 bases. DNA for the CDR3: TGTGCCAGCTCACCCATGGCAGATACGCAGTATTTT. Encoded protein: CASSPMADTQYF.

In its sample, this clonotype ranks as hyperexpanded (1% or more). The DNA for the CDR3 is TGTGCCAGCAGGAACCCTTACACAGGGCACAATGAGCAGTTCTTC. This encodes CASRNPYTGHNEQFF. This chain connects TRBV2 to TRBJ2-1; perhaps TRBD1 as D (6 bases). This CDR3 comprises 15 residues. Germline V CDR1 and CDR2: SNHLY, FYNNEI. Trimming shortened V by 6 bases and J by 5 bases, and 17 bases separated the two germline ends.

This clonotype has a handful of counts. The chain's CDR3 is CASSFSWGDTQYF. The CDR3 bases are TGTGCCAGCAGTTTTTCATGGGGAGATACGCAGTATTTT. V usage is TRBV27 and J usage is TRBJ2-3; no clear D. From germline, CDR1 is MNHEY and CDR2 SMNVEV (reference sequence). The V end was cut by 3 bases, the J end by 5 bases, with 9 bases between. There are 13 residues in the CDR3.

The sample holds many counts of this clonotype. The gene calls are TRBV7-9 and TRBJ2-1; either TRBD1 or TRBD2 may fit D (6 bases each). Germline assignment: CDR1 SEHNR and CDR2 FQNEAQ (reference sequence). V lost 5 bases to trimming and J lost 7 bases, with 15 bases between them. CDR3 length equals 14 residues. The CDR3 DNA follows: TGTGCCAGCAGCCCAAAGGGGGGTAGGAATGAGCAGTTCTTC. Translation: CASSPKGGRNEQFF.

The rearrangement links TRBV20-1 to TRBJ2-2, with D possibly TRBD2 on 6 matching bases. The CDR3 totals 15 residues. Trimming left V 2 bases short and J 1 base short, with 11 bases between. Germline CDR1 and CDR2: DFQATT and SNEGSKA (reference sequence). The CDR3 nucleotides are TGCAGTGCTAGAACTTCGGGACTGAACACCGGGGAGCTGTTTTTT. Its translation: CSARTSGLNTGELFF.

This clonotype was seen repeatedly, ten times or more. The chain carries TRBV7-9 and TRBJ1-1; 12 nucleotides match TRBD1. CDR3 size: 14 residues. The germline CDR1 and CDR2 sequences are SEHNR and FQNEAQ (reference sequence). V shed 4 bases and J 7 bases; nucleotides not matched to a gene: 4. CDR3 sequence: CASSSGTGGGEAFF. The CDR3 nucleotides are TGTGCCAGCAGCTCCGGGACAGGGGGCGGTGAAGCTTTCTTT.

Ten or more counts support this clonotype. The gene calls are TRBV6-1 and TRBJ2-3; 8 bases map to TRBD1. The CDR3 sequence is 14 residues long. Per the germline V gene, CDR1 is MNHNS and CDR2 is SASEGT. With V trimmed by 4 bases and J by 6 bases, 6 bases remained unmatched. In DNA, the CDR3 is TGTGCCAGCAGTGGGTCAACAGGGGGGGATACGCAGTATTTT. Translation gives CASSGSTGGDTQYF.

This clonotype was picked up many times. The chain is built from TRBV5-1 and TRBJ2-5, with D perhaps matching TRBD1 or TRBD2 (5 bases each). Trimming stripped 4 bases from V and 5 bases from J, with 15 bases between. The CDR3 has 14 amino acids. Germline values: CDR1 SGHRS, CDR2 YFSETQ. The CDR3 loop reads CASSHSHGAETQYF. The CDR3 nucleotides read TGCGCCAGCAGCCATTCTCACGGGGCTGAGACCCAGTACTTC.

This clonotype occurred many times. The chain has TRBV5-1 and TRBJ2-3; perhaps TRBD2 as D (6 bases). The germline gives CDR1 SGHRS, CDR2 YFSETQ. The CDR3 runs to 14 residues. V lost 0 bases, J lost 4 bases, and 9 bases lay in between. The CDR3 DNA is TGCGCCAGCAGCTTGGCGGGGGACTCAGATACGCAGTATTTT. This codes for CASSLAGDSDTQYF.

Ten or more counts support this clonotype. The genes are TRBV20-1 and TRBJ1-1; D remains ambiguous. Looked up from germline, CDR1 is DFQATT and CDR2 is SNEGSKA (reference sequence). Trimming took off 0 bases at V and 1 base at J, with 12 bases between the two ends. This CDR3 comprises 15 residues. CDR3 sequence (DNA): TGCAGTGCTAGAGATCGGCGATGGGAGAACACTGAAGCTTTCTTT. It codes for CSARDRRWENTEAFF.

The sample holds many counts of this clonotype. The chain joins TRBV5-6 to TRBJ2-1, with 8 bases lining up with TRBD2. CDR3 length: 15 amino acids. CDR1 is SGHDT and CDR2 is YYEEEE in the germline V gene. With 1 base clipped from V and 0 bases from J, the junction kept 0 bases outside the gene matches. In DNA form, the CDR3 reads TGTGCCAGCAGCTTGCTAGCGGGCTCCTACAATGAGCAGTTCTTC. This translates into CASSLLAGSYNEQFF.

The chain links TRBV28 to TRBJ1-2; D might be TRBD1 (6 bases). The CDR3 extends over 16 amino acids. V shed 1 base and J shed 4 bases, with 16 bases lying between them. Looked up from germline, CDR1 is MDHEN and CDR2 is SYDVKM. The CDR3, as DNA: TGTGCCAGCAGTTTATACCTAGGGGGTCTCGTCTATGGCTACACCTTC. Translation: CASSLYLGGLVYGYTF.

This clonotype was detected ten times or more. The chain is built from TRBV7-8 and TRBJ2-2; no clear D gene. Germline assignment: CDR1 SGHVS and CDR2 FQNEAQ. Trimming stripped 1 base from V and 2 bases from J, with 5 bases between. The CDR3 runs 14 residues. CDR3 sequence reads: CASSLVTNTGELFF. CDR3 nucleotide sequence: TGTGCCAGCAGCTTAGTGACAAACACCGGGGAGCTGTTTTTT.

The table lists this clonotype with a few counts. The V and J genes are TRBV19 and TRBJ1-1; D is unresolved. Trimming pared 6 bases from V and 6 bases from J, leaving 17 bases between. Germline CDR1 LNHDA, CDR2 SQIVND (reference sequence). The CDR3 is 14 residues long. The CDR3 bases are TGTGCCAGTAGCTTAAGGGTGGAGGTCGCTGAAGCTTTCTTT. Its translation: CASSLRVEVAEAFF.

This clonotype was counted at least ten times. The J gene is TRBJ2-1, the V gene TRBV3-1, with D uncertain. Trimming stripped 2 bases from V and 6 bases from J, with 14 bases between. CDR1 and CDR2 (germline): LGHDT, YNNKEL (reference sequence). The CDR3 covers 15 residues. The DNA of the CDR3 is TGTGCCAGCAGCCAAACCTCCATACCTAGCAATGAGCAGTTCTTC. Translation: CASSQTSIPSNEQFF.

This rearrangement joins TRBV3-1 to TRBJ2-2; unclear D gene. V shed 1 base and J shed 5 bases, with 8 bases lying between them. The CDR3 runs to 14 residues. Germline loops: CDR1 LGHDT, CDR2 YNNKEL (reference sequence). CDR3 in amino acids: CASSQGMGTGELFF. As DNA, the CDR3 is TGTGCCAGCAGCCAAGGTATGGGAACCGGGGAGCTGTTTTTT.

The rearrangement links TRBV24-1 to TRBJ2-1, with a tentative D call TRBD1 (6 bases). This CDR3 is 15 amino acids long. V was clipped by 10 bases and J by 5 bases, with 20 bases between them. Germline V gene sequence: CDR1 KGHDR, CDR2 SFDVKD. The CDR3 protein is CATFSPGAGNNEQFF. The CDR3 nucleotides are TGTGCCACTTTCTCTCCAGGGGCCGGAAACAATGAGCAGTTCTTC.

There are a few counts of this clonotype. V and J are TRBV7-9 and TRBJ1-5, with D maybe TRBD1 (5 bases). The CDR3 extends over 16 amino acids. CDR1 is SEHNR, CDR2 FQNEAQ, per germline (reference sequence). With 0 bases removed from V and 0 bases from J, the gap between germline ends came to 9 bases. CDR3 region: CASSLAGVYSNQPQHF. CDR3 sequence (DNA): TGTGCCAGCAGCTTAGCAGGGGTCTATAGCAATCAGCCCCAGCATTTT.

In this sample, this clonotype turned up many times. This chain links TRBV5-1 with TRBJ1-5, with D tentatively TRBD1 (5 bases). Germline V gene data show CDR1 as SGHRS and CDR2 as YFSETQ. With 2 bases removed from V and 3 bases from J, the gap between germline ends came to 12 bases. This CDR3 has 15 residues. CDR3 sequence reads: CASSFLDSYNQPQHF. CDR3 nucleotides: TGCGCCAGCAGCTTCCTAGACAGTTACAATCAGCCCCAGCATTTT.

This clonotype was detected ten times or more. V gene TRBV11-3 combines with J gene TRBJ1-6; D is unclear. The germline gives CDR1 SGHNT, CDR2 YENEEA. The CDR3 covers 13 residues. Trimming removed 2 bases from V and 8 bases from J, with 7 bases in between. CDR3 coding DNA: TGTGCCAGCAGCTTATCATCGTATTCACCCCTCCACTTT. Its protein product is CASSLSSYSPLHF.

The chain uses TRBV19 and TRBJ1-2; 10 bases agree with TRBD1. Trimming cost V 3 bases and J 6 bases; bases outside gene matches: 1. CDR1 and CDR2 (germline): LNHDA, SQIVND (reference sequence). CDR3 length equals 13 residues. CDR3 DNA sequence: TGTGCCAGTAGTATCGGGACAGGGGATGGCTACACCTTC. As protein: CASSIGTGDGYTF. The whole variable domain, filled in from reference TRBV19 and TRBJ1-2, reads DGGITQSPKYLFRKEGQNVTLSCEQNLNHDAMYWYRQDPGQGLRLIYYSQIVNDFQKGDIAEGYSVSREKKESFPLTVTSAQKNPTAFYLCASSIGTGDGYTFGSGTRLTVV.

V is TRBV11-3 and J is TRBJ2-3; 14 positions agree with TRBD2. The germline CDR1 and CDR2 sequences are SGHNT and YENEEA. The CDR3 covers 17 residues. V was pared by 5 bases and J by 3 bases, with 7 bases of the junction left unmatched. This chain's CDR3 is CASSGGTSGRGTDTQYF. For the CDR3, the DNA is TGTGCCAGCAGCGGCGGGACTAGCGGGAGAGGGACAGATACGCAGTATTTT.

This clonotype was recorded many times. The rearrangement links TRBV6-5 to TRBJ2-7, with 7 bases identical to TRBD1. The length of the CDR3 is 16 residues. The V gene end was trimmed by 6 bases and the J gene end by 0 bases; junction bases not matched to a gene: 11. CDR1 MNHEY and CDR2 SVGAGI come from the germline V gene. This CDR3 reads CASRYRGQQFSYEQYF. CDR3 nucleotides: TGTGCCAGCAGGTACAGGGGACAGCAATTCTCCTACGAGCAGTACTTC.

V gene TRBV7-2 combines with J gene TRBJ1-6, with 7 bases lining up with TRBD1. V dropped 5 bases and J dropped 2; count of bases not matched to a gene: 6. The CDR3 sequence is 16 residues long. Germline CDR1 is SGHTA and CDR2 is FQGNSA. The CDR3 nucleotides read TGTGCCAGCAGCCCAGGGGGGGCGCCCTATAATTCACCCCTCCACTTT. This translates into CASSPGGAPYNSPLHF. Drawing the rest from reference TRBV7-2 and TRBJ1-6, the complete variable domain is GAGVSQSPSNKVTEKGKDVELRCDPISGHTALYWYRQSLGQGLEFLIYFQGNSAPDKSGLPSDRFSAERTGGSVSTLTIQRTQQEDSAVYLCASSPGGAPYNSPLHFGNGTRLTVT.

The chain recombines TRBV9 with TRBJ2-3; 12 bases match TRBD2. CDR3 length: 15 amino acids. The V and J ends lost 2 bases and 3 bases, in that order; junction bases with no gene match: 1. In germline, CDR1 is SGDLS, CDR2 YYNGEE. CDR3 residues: CASSVGLAGTDTQYF. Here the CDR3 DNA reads TGTGCCAGCAGCGTCGGACTAGCGGGAACAGATACGCAGTATTTT.

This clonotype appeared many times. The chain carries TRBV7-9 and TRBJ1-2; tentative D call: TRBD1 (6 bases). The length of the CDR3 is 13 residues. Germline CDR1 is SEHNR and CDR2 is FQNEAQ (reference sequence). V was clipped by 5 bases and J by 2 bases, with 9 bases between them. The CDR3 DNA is TGTGCCAGCAGCCGACAGGACAACTATGGCTACACCTTC. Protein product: CASSRQDNYGYTF.

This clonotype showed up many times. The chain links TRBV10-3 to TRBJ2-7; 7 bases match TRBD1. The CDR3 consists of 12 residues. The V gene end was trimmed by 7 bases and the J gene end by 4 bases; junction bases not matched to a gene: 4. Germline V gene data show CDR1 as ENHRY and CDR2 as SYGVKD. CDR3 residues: CAIKGRGYEQYF. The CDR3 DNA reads TGTGCCATCAAGGGCAGGGGGTACGAGCAGTACTTC.

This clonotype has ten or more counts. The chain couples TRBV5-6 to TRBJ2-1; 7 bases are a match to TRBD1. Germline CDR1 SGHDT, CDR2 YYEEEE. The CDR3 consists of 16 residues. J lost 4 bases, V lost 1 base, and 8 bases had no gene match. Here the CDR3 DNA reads TGTGCCAGCAGCTTGTTCGAGGGGGCCCTGTACAATGAGCAGTTCTTC. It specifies CASSLFEGALYNEQFF.

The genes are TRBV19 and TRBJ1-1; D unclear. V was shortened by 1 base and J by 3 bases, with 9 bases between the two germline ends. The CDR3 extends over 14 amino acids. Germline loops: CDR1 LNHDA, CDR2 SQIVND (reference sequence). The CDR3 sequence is CASSIGWGDTEAFF. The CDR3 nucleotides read TGTGCCAGTAGTATAGGGTGGGGAGACACTGAAGCTTTCTTT.